A single sample gave rise to the 17 T cell receptor beta chains below, sequenced in a study of patients and donors after allogeneic stem cell transplantation. TCRdb called the RT-PCR reads again in MiXCR, with one record for every CDR3 protein. This sample yields about 960,000 distinct CDR3 sequences, of which over 15% are seen a single time; 6% belongs to the top ten. Sequenced material: blood, either unsorted or a sorted T cell fraction (not recorded which). Every receptor here comes from a human donor who was either an allogeneic HSCT recipient or a stem cell or donor lymphocyte infusion donor (not recorded which). It is not recorded whose cells these are; they may come from a transplant donor.

V and J are TRBV5-1 and TRBJ2-7; 8 bases are a match to TRBD1. Trimming took 6 bases from V and 3 from J; bases not matched to a gene: 2. Germline-derived CDR1 and CDR2 are SGHRS and YFSETQ. The CDR3 extends over 12 amino acids. The CDR3 DNA sequence: TGCGCCAGCAACGGACAGGGCTACGAGCAGTACTTC. Protein: CASNGQGYEQYF. The whole variable domain, remainder taken from reference TRBV5-1 and TRBJ2-7, is KAGVTQTPRYLIKTRGQQVTLSCSPISGHRSVSWYQQTPGQGLQFLFEYFSETQRNKGNFPGRFSGRQFSNSRSEMNVSTLELGDSALYLCASNGQGYEQYFGPGTRLTVT.

The chain links TRBV5-1 to TRBJ1-1, with D possibly matching TRBD1 (6 bases). The CDR3 sequence is 16 residues long. Germline V gene lookup returns CDR1 SGHRS and CDR2 YFSETQ. Trimming removed 4 bases from V and 1 base from J, with 17 bases in between. The CDR3 DNA follows: TGCGCCAGCAGCCAGGGGAAAGGACTTCGGAACACTGAAGCTTTCTTT. Amino acids: CASSQGKGLRNTEAFF.

A few counts support this clonotype. The genes are TRBV4-3 and TRBJ2-6; TRBD1 is a possible D gene (5 bases). V was clipped by 0 bases and J by 0 bases, with 12 bases between them. CDR1 is LGHNA and CDR2 is YSLEER in the germline V gene. The CDR3 is 18 amino acids. The CDR3 bases are TGCGCCAGCAGCCAAGATATCGCAGGGCTCTCTGGGGCCAACGTCCTGACTTTC. Its translation: CASSQDIAGLSGANVLTF.

This sequence joins TRBV30 and TRBJ2-6; possibly TRBD1 for D (5 bases). Germline V lookup: CDR1 GTSNPN, CDR2 SVGIG (reference sequence). This CDR3 spans 17 amino acids. V was trimmed by 4 bases and J by 0 bases, leaving 16 bases between them. This CDR3 reads CAWTFDSYSSGANVLTF. The CDR3, as DNA: TGTGCCTGGACCTTTGACAGTTATAGCTCTGGGGCCAACGTCCTGACTTTC.

The table lists this clonotype with many counts. The V gene is TRBV10-3, the J gene TRBJ1-2, with D possibly TRBD1 on 5 matching bases. Germline-derived CDR1 and CDR2 are ENHRY and SYGVKD. The CDR3 is 12 residues long. For the CDR3, the DNA is TGTGCTACCAGCCCGGGGGACTATGGCTACACCTTC. This translates into CATSPGDYGYTF.

This clonotype was counted only a few times. CDR3 DNA sequence: TGTGCCAGCAGTGCCCGGGGGGAGAGCTACACCTTC. As protein: CASSARGESYTF. The chain recombines TRBV6-5 with TRBJ1-2, with D possibly TRBD1 on 5 matching bases. CDR1 and CDR2 from the germline V gene are MNHEY and SVGAGI. Trimming removed 5 bases at V and 9 bases at J, with 13 bases between. CDR3 size: 12 residues.

The chain carries TRBV10-3 and TRBJ1-1, with TRBD1 as a possible D gene (5 bases). Trimming removed 8 bases at V and 5 bases at J, with 18 bases between. Germline V gene sequence: CDR1 ENHRY, CDR2 SYGVKD. The CDR3 covers 14 residues. CDR3 sequence (DNA): TGTGCCATCTCCGCGGAGGGTGGGGGTACTGAAGCTTTCTTT. It is translated as CAISAEGGGTEAFF.

The CDR3 bases are TGTGCCAGCAGCTCGGACGGGGGGGATGAAAAACTGTTTTTT. Its translation: CASSSDGGDEKLFF. The chain has TRBV11-2 and TRBJ1-4; a weak D match, TRBD1 (5 bases). With 4 bases removed from V and 6 bases from J, the gap between germline ends came to 12 bases. Germline lookup yields CDR1 SGHAT and CDR2 FQNNGV. The length of the CDR3 is 14 residues. Combining the CDR3 with reference TRBV11-2 and TRBJ1-4 gives the whole variable domain EAGVAQSPRYKIIEKRQSVAFWCNPISGHATLYWYQQILGQGPKLLIQFQNNGVVDDSQLPKDRFSAERLKGVDSTLKIQPAKLEDSAVYLCASSSDGGDEKLFFGSGTQLSVL.

This clonotype was counted at least ten times. For the CDR3, the DNA is TGCAGTGCCTCGGCAGGGTTTAATGGCTACACCTTC. Its translation: CSASAGFNGYTF. The chain recombines TRBV20-1 with TRBJ1-2; the D gene is possibly TRBD1 (5 bases). CDR1 and CDR2 (germline): DFQATT, SNEGSKA (reference sequence). The CDR3 spans 12 residues. Between the trimmed V and J ends, which lost 6 bases and 6 bases, there was a span of 14 bases.

J is TRBJ2-5 and V is TRBV6-2 or TRBV6-3; maybe TRBD2 (6 bases). The V gene lost 2 bases and the J gene lost 7 bases, with 14 bases spanning the gap. The germline V gene has CDR1 MNHEY and CDR2 SVGEGT. The CDR3 extends over 14 amino acids. The CDR3 DNA is TGTGCCAGCAGTTACGTGGGACTGACAATGACCCAGTACTTC. This codes for CASSYVGLTMTQYF.

The DNA of the CDR3 is TGTGCCAGCAGCTTAGGGACAGTCCATTCCTACGAGCAGTACTTC. It codes for CASSLGTVHSYEQYF. This chain joins TRBV13 and TRBJ2-7, with a tentative D call TRBD1 (5 bases). This CDR3 comprises 15 residues. From germline, CDR1 is PRHDT and CDR2 FYEKMQ (reference sequence). V lost 0 bases and J 1 base, leaving 10 bases between the germline ends.

This clonotype was seen only a few times. The rearrangement links TRBV10-3 to TRBJ2-1, with 10 bases lining up with TRBD2. Germline CDR1 and CDR2: ENHRY and SYGVKD. The CDR3 is 16 amino acids. The V gene end was trimmed by 6 bases and the J gene end by 7 bases; junction bases not matched to a gene: 12. The CDR3 region is CAISEITSGIRNEQFF. The CDR3 coding sequence is TGTGCCATCAGCGAGATAACTAGCGGGATACGTAATGAGCAGTTCTTC.

This clonotype was picked up a small number of times. The chain couples TRBV20-1 to TRBJ2-5; 11 nucleotides align to TRBD1. The CDR3 extends over 14 amino acids. Unmatched junction bases numbered 2, after V lost 3 bases and J lost 2 bases. The germline V gene encodes CDR1 DFQATT and CDR2 SNEGSKA (reference sequence). CDR3 loop: CSASRDRGQETQYF. The CDR3 region has the DNA TGCAGTGCTAGCCGGGACAGGGGGCAAGAGACCCAGTACTTC.

V and J are TRBV5-5 and TRBJ2-2, with TRBD2 as a possible D gene (5 bases). This CDR3 spans 15 amino acids. The V gene lost 6 bases and the J gene lost 4 bases, with 16 bases spanning the gap. Germline CDR1 reads SGHKS; CDR2 reads YYEKEE (reference sequence). CDR3 bases: TGTGCCAGCAACCCCGGGGTGCCGTCCACCGGGGAGCTGTTTTTT. Residues: CASNPGVPSTGELFF.

V usage is TRBV6-1 and J usage is TRBJ1-2; 10 positions match TRBD1. The CDR3 consists of 15 residues. CDR1 is MNHNS and CDR2 is SASEGT in the germline V gene. The V and J ends lost 6 bases and 3 bases, in that order; junction bases with no gene match: 7. CDR3 sequence reads: CASSDSGTGDYGYTF. The CDR3 DNA follows: TGTGCCAGCAGCGACTCCGGGACAGGGGACTATGGCTACACCTTC.

This clonotype was counted between two and nine times. A read error may produce the germline difference seen at one junction end. The chain recombines TRBV2 with TRBJ2-3; D may match TRBD1 or TRBD2 (5 bases each). The CDR3 runs 15 residues. The germline V gene encodes CDR1 SNHLY and CDR2 FYNNEI. The CDR3 sequence: CANSAPGPGTDTQYF. As DNA, the CDR3 is TGTGCCAACAGTGCGCCGGGGCCTGGCACAGATACGCAGTATTTT.

CDR3 loop: CASSQKSGVSNQPQHF. In DNA form, the CDR3 reads TGTGCCAGCAGCCAAAAATCAGGGGTAAGCAATCAGCCCCAGCATTTT. V usage is TRBV6-1 and J usage is TRBJ1-5; D may be TRBD1 (6 bases). Trimming removed 6 bases from V and 1 base from J, with 16 bases in between. This CDR3 is 16 amino acids long. Germline V CDR1 and CDR2: MNHNS, SASEGT.